Below are 14 T cell receptor beta chains sequenced from a single sample in a study of identical twins. TCRdb itself ran the 5' RACE reads through MiXCR, one entry per CDR3 protein. Among more than 600,000 distinct CDR3 sequences listed, 15% to 20% were seen once. These same data were also listed under a study on T cells expressing NK-cell markers.

Sequenced sample: PBMCs. These receptors were taken from a woman between 18 and 30 years old in good health.

This clonotype was found a few times. V and J are TRBV20-1 and TRBJ2-1; D perhaps matches TRBD2 (5 bases). Germline V gene sequence: CDR1 DFQATT, CDR2 SNEGSKA (reference sequence). Between the trimmed V and J ends, which lost 6 bases and 6 bases, there was a span of 9 bases. The CDR3 is 11 residues long. CDR3 amino acids: CSATGTNEQFF. The CDR3 nucleotides read TGCAGTGCCACGGGAACCAATGAGCAGTTCTTC.

This clonotype was seen a few times. V gene TRBV18 combines with J gene TRBJ1-1, with TRBD1 matching 8 bases. Trimming removed 5 bases from V and 5 bases from J; junction bases left unmatched: 4. This CDR3 comprises 13 residues. Germline V lookup: CDR1 KGHSH, CDR2 LQKENI. CDR3 sequence: CASSAYRGTEAFF. As DNA, the CDR3 is TGTGCCAGCTCAGCATACAGGGGGACTGAAGCTTTCTTT.

This clonotype was seen only a few times. CDR3 sequence (DNA): TGTGCCAGCGTTTCTAGCGGGGAGACCCAGTACTTC. It is translated as CASVSSGETQYF. V gene TRBV12-3 or TRBV12-4 combines with J gene TRBJ2-5, with 8 bases that match TRBD2. The CDR3 covers 12 residues. V shed 8 bases and J 5 bases; nucleotides not matched to a gene: 4.

The table lists this clonotype with a few counts. The genes are TRBV6-1 and TRBJ1-6; no definite D call. The V gene's germline CDR1 is MNHNS and CDR2 SASEGT. This CDR3 is 14 amino acids long. V lost 2 bases and J lost 7, with 9 bases in between. As DNA, the CDR3 is TGTGCCAGCAGTGAACAGACGGGAAATTCACCCCTCCACTTT. Translated: CASSEQTGNSPLHF.

This chain uses TRBV7-8 with TRBJ2-1, with D perhaps matching TRBD1 (5 bases). The CDR3 covers 16 residues. Trimming took off 5 bases at V and 6 bases at J, with 20 bases between the two ends. Germline CDR1 and CDR2: SGHVS and FQNEAQ. The CDR3 DNA is TGTGCCAGCAGCCCCACCCTAGTTCAGGGTTTCAATGAGCAGTTCTTC. Translation gives CASSPTLVQGFNEQFF.

The chain employs TRBV3-1 and TRBJ2-6, with D possibly being TRBD1 or TRBD2 (5 bases each). The V gene's germline CDR1 is LGHDT and CDR2 YNNKEL (reference sequence). This CDR3 has 17 amino acids. Trimming left V 4 bases short and J 4 bases short, with 17 bases between. The CDR3 loop is CASSPIRGVYGANVLTF. DNA of the CDR3: TGTGCCAGCAGCCCGATCCGAGGGGTTTACGGGGCCAACGTCCTGACTTTC.

This clonotype occurred once. The chain is built from TRBV5-4 and TRBJ2-1; D perhaps matches TRBD1 (6 bases). Germline CDR1 SGHNT, CDR2 YYREEE (reference sequence). This CDR3 has 13 amino acids. V was cut by 4 bases and J by 9 bases, with 14 bases left in between. The CDR3 region has the DNA TGTGCCAGCAGCCTGGGACATAGCACTGAGCAGTTCTTC. Translating it yields CASSLGHSTEQFF.

This clonotype was seen a few times. The rearrangement joins TRBV7-9 to TRBJ2-3; 8 bases line up with TRBD2. With V trimmed by 6 bases and J by 2 bases, 7 bases remained unmatched. Germline V gene data show CDR1 as SEHNR and CDR2 as FQNEAQ (reference sequence). The CDR3 sequence is 15 residues long. The CDR3 sequence is CASSTGTRFTDTQYF. The CDR3 coding sequence is TGTGCCAGCAGTACCGGGACTAGGTTCACAGATACGCAGTATTTT.

This clonotype has just a few counts. V usage is TRBV7-8 and J usage is TRBJ1-4, with D unclear. This CDR3 has 14 amino acids. Per germline, CDR1 SGHVS and CDR2 FQNEAQ. Deletions cut 5 bases from V and 4 bases from J, with 11 bases between. The CDR3 reads CASSTRRDNEKLFF. CDR3 bases: TGTGCCAGCAGCACCAGGAGAGATAATGAAAAACTGTTTTTT.

The gene calls are TRBV20-1 and TRBJ1-2, with D uncertain. The V gene lost 1 base and the J gene lost 4 bases, with 7 bases spanning the gap. The CDR3 covers 12 residues. Germline CDR1 reads DFQATT; CDR2 reads SNEGSKA (reference sequence). The CDR3 loop reads CSARVDSYGYTF. CDR3 sequence (DNA): TGCAGTGCTAGAGTAGATAGCTATGGCTACACCTTC.

This chain connects TRBV11-2 to TRBJ2-3; 15 nucleotides line up with TRBD2. CDR3 size: 18 residues. CDR1 is SGHAT and CDR2 is FQNNGV in the germline V gene. J was trimmed by 4 bases and V by 1 base; bases with no gene match: 6. The CDR3 protein is CASSLVGTSGRRADTQYF. The CDR3 DNA reads as TGTGCCAGCAGCTTAGTCGGGACTAGCGGGAGGAGGGCAGATACGCAGTATTTT.

This clonotype occurred many times. The rearrangement joins TRBV20-1 to TRBJ2-1, with TRBD2 identical over 10 bases. The CDR3 contains 12 residues. Germline CDR1 is DFQATT and CDR2 is SNEGSKA (reference sequence). CDR3 coding DNA: TGCAGGGGGGGGACTAGCGAGAATGAGCAGTTCTTC. This encodes CRGGTSENEQFF.

About this clonotype: This sequence may be a read error, since a much larger clone differs from it by one base. This rearrangement joins TRBV20-1 to TRBJ2-2; 7 bases are a match to TRBD1. This CDR3 spans 15 amino acids. From germline, CDR1 is DFQATT and CDR2 SNEGSKA (reference sequence). J gave up 0 bases and V 3 bases, and 4 bases lay outside the gene matches. CDR3 loop: CSASPGTANTGELFF. DNA of the CDR3: TGCAGTGCTAGCCCCGGGACAGCGAACACCGGGGAGCTGTTTTTT.

This clonotype was recorded a few times. This CDR3 reads CASSQGLALASYSYEQYF. The CDR3 DNA is TGCGCCAGCAGCCAAGGGCTAGCGTTAGCTAGCTACTCCTACGAGCAGTACTTC. The chain employs TRBV4-3 and TRBJ2-7; D may be TRBD2 (6 bases). CDR1 and CDR2 (germline): LGHNA, YSLEER. The V end lost 1 base, the J end lost 0 bases, and 19 bases lay between the germline ends. The CDR3 contains 18 residues.